This is a list of T cell receptor beta chains from one sample in a study of OX40 agonist ivuxolimab in advanced cancers. Sequencing was performed with immunoSEQ multiplex PCR; in TCRdb, only in-frame clones are kept and a portion is missing. Here the sample spans 70,000 to 85,000 clones, approximately 90% being singletons. Sequenced here: CD4+ or CD8+ T cells sorted from blood, sampled in a trial of the OX40 agonist ivuxolimab. These TCRs come from an adult with an advanced solid tumor such as melanoma, head and neck, liver or kidney cancer. Each CDR3 is given with its conserved first and last residue. D genes are given only for firm matches. Size is stated for part of the rows, as once, few or many counts, or as a class when the clone is expanded.

abundance,v_gene,d_gene,j_gene,CDR3nt,CDR3aa
NA,TRBV5-1,NA,TRBJ2-6,TGCGCCAGCAGCTCCGCAGGGGCTTCGGGGGCCAACGTCCTGACTTTC,CASSSAGASGANVLTF
NA,TRBV6-5,NA,TRBJ2-3,TGTGCCAGCAGTTACGCACCGGATAACCCGCAGTATTTT,CASSYAPDNPQYF
NA,TRBV4-3,TRBD2,TRBJ2-7,TGCGCCAGCAGCCCAGGACGGCCCGGGACTAGCGGGAAGATCTACGAGCAGTACTTC,CASSPGRPGTSGKIYEQYF
NA,TRBV19,TRBD2,TRBJ2-5,TGTGCCACTAGCGGATCTAGGGGAGAGACCCAGTACTTC,CATSGSRGETQYF
NA,TRBV9,TRBD2,TRBJ2-1,TGTGCCAGCAGCGTATTAGCGGGAGGGATCTACAATGAGCAGTTCTTC,CASSVLAGGIYNEQFF
NA,TRBV5-1,TRBD1,TRBJ2-3,TGCGCCAGCGGACAGGGGGGCACAGATACGCAGTATTTT,CASGQGGTDTQYF
NA,TRBV10-3,NA,TRBJ2-5,TGTGCCATCAGTGAGGGACAATTTGTGGAGACCCAGTACTTC,CAISEGQFVETQYF
NA,TRBV29-1,TRBD2,TRBJ2-1,TGCAGCGTTCTCACTAGCGGGAGGGTCCATGAGCAGTTCTTC,CSVLTSGRVHEQFF
NA,TRBV15,TRBD2,TRBJ2-7,TGTGCCACCAGCAGAGATGGCGGGGGGACCTACGAGCAGTACTTC,CATSRDGGGTYEQYF
NA,TRBV5-1,NA,TRBJ1-1,TGCGCCAGCAGCTTGTTCCTTGACACTGAAGCTTTCTTT,CASSLFLDTEAFF
NA,TRBV28,TRBD2,TRBJ2-7,TGTGCCAGCAGTACGCTAGCGGGGGGCCCCTACGAGCAGTACTTC,CASSTLAGGPYEQYF
few,TRBV27,NA,TRBJ1-5,TGTGCCAGCAGTTTGCGGTTCGATCAGCCCCAGCATTTT,CASSLRFDQPQHF
once,TRBV6-6,NA,TRBJ2-4,TGTGCCAGCAGTTACTTAAAGCCCGGGGCGGCAAACATTCAGTACTTC,CASSYLKPGAANIQYF
NA,TRBV7-9,NA,TRBJ2-5,TGTGCCAGCAGCTTCTTGGGTAGCGGCTACCAAGAGACCCAGTACTTC,CASSFLGSGYQETQYF
few,TRBV7-2,NA,TRBJ2-1,TGTGCCAGCAGCTTAGCTAGCGACTACAATGAGCAGTTCTTC,CASSLASDYNEQFF
NA,TRBV9,NA,TRBJ2-1,TGTGCCAGCAGCGTAGCTGTAGCGTCGAATGAGCAGTTCTTC,CASSVAVASNEQFF
NA,TRBV10-2,NA,TRBJ1-1,TGCGCCAGCAGTGAAAGGAACACTGAAGCTTTCTTT,CASSERNTEAFF
NA,TRBV4-1,NA,TRBJ1-3,TGTGCCAGCAGCCGCCCCGGAGTGGAGGGCCGCACCATATATTTT,CASSRPGVEGRTIYF
NA,TRBV25-1,TRBD1,TRBJ1-5,TGTGCCAGCAGCCCCCACAGGAGGGGGCGCGGAAATCAGCCCCAGCATTTT,CASSPHRRGRGNQPQHF
NA,TRBV30,NA,TRBJ2-1,TGTGCCTGGAGCACCGGCCCCCCGTGGGGTGAGCAGTTCTTC,CAWSTGPPWGEQFF
few,TRBV7-2,TRBD2,TRBJ2-1,TGTGCCAGCAGCTTAGAGAGCGGGAAGGGCAATGAGCAGTTCTTC,CASSLESGKGNEQFF
NA,TRBV30,NA,TRBJ1-5,TGTGCCTGGAGTGTACAGGGTCAGCCCCAGCATTTT,CAWSVQGQPQHF
few,TRBV6-6,NA,TRBJ1-5,TGTGCCAGCTCCCATCGAGAACAGCCCCAGCATTTT,CASSHREQPQHF
NA,TRBV5-1,NA,TRBJ2-1,TGCGCCAGCAGCTTGCTAGGACCTCAGGATGAGCAGTTCTTC,CASSLLGPQDEQFF
few,TRBV5-6,NA,TRBJ1-2,TGTGCCAGCAGCTTGGGACAGGTCTATGGCTACACCTTC,CASSLGQVYGYTF
NA,TRBV7-2,NA,TRBJ2-6,TGTGCCAGCAGTCCACAGGGTTCTGGGGCCAACGTCCTGACTTTC,CASSPQGSGANVLTF
NA,TRBV19,TRBD1,TRBJ1-1,TGTGCCAGTAGTATAGGAGGGACAGGGGCTCGTGAAGCTTTCTTT,CASSIGGTGAREAFF
NA,TRBV4-2,NA,TRBJ2-1,TGTGCCAGCAGCCAAGAAGGGCTCCACAATGAGCAGTTCTTC,CASSQEGLHNEQFF
NA,TRBV9,NA,TRBJ2-3,TGTGCCAGCAGCTACCTGGGGAATCCAGATACGCAGTATTTT,CASSYLGNPDTQYF
NA,TRBV28,NA,TRBJ1-1,TGTGCCAGCAGCGAGATGGGTTATAACACTGAAGCTTTCTTT,CASSEMGYNTEAFF
NA,TRBV18,TRBD1,TRBJ2-1,TGTGCCAGCTCCCGGGACAGGGTTTACAATGAGCAGTTCTTC,CASSRDRVYNEQFF
NA,TRBV5-1,NA,TRBJ1-2,TGCGCCAGCAGCCGTAGTACTAACTATGGCTACACCTTC,CASSRSTNYGYTF
NA,TRBV6-5,NA,TRBJ2-1,TGTGCCAGCAGTTACTCGAAGTTGAGCTCCTACAATGAGCAGTTCTTC,CASSYSKLSSYNEQFF
NA,TRBV28,NA,TRBJ1-5,TGTGCCAGCACCTGGTTATTAAATAGCAATCAGCCCCAGCATTTT,CASTWLLNSNQPQHF
NA,TRBV19,TRBD2,TRBJ2-5,TGTGCCACCCGGCGTGCCGGCGGGGGGGAGACCCAGTACTTC,CATRRAGGGETQYF
NA,TRBV30,TRBD1,TRBJ2-7,TGTGCCTGGAGTAGGGACAGAACCTACGAGCAGTACTTC,CAWSRDRTYEQYF
NA,TRBV29-1,NA,TRBJ2-7,TGCAGCGTCGAAAGCCCCTACGAGCAGTACTTC,CSVESPYEQYF
NA,TRBV6-5,NA,TRBJ2-7,TGTGCCAGCAGTTACGGACCCAGGAGCTCCTACGAGCAGTACTTC,CASSYGPRSSYEQYF
few,TRBV6-5,NA,TRBJ2-6,TGTGCCAGCAGTCTCGTTCTGGGGGCCAACGTCCTGACTTTC,CASSLVLGANVLTF
few,TRBV6-5,NA,TRBJ2-5,TGTGCCAGCAGGAGCTTAACAGGGGGGGTAGAGACCCAGTACTTC,CASRSLTGGVETQYF
few,TRBV13,TRBD1,TRBJ1-4,TGTGCCAGCAGCCCGCCGACAAGGACAGGGGATGATGAAAAACTGTTTTTT,CASSPPTRTGDDEKLFF
NA,TRBV18,NA,TRBJ1-2,TGTGCCAGCTCACCTAACGCCAGGGACTTGAGGGGCTACACCTTC,CASSPNARDLRGYTF
NA,TRBV4-2,NA,TRBJ2-2,TGTGCCAGCAGCCCGAACGCGGTGGGCGGGGAGCTGTTTTTT,CASSPNAVGGELFF